The rows below give T cell receptor beta chains drawn from one sample of a study of Ad26.COV2.S vaccination and SARS-CoV-2 variants. Method: immunoSEQ multiplex PCR; TCRdb's copy keeps in-frame clones and lacks some. Of a few hundred thousand clones listed, approximately 88% are singletons. The sample consisted of peripheral blood, taken in a trial of Ad26.COV2.S vaccine versus placebo. These receptor sequences come from a person between 18 and 65 years old who received the Ad26.COV2.S COVID-19 vaccine or a placebo. The CDR3 runs from the conserved cysteine through the conserved F or W. A D gene is named only where the DNA matches it firmly. Clone size is shown for a subset of rows, as once, few, many or a class of expanded clone.

V gene	J gene	D gene	clone size	CDR3 protein	CDR3 DNA
TRBV30	TRBJ1-4	NA	NA	CAWSVGQMEKLFF	TGTGCCTGGAGTGTAGGGCAGATGGAAAAACTGTTTTTT
TRBV23-1	TRBJ2-7	NA	NA	CASWQGEQYF	TGCGCCAGCTGGCAGGGTGAGCAGTACTTC
TRBV6-2/TRBV6-3	TRBJ1-5	NA	NA	CASSYSGGNQPQHF	TGTGCCAGCAGTTACTCCGGGGGCAATCAGCCCCAGCATTTT
TRBV5-6	TRBJ2-5	TRBD2	NA	CASSSGGGRQETQYF	TGTGCCAGCAGCTCCGGCGGGGGGAGGCAAGAGACCCAGTACTTC
TRBV15	TRBJ2-7	NA	NA	CATSRDFRGSGGEYEQYF	TGTGCCACCAGCAGAGATTTCAGAGGATCAGGGGGGGAATACGAGCAGTACTTC
TRBV9	TRBJ1-3	NA	NA	CASSPTGSWGRTGNTIYF	TGTGCCAGCAGCCCGACGGGGAGTTGGGGTAGGACTGGAAACACCATATATTTT
TRBV6-5	TRBJ1-6	TRBD1	NA	CASSDRVISRSPLHF	TGTGCCAGCAGCGACAGGGTAATTTCGAGATCACCCCTCCACTTT
TRBV27	TRBJ2-1	TRBD2	once	CASSHGLAGGPFNEQFF	TGTGCCAGCAGCCATGGACTAGCGGGGGGCCCATTCAATGAGCAGTTCTTC
TRBV2	TRBJ2-7	NA	NA	CASSDPRLSEQYF	TGTGCCAGCAGTGATCCCAGATTGTCCGAGCAGTACTTC
TRBV11-2	TRBJ2-5	TRBD1	NA	CASTVTGNEETQYF	TGTGCCAGCACCGTGACAGGGAACGAGGAGACCCAGTACTTC
TRBV21-1	TRBJ1-4	NA	NA	CASSPGTGYEKLFF	TGTGCCAGCAGCCCCGGGACAGGGTATGAAAAACTGTTTTTT
TRBV3-1/TRBV3-2	TRBJ1-3	TRBD1	NA	CASSVTGVRNTIYF	TGTGCCAGCAGCGTAACAGGGGTAAGGAACACCATATATTTT
TRBV27	TRBJ2-7	NA	NA	CASSASSYEQYF	TGTGCCAGCAGTGCCAGCTCCTACGAGCAGTACTTC
TRBV5-1	TRBJ2-3	NA	NA	CASSEQGGTDTQYF	TGCGCCAGCAGCGAACAGGGTGGAACAGATACGCAGTATTTT
TRBV5-8	TRBJ2-1	NA	NA	CASSLRAESSYNEQFF	TGTGCCAGCAGCTTGAGGGCAGAGAGCTCCTACAATGAGCAGTTCTTC
TRBV18	TRBJ2-2	NA	NA	CASSARQLNTGELFF	TGTGCCAGCTCAGCCCGGCAGCTTAACACCGGGGAGCTGTTTTTT
TRBV5-8	TRBJ1-5	NA	NA	CASTDLASSQPQHF	TGTGCCAGCACCGACCTGGCAAGTTCGCAGCCCCAGCATTTT
TRBV19	TRBJ2-2	NA	NA	CALRGAPGTGELFF	TGTGCCCTCCGTGGGGCCCCGGGCACCGGGGAGCTGTTTTTT
TRBV3-1/TRBV3-2	TRBJ2-6	NA	NA	CASKQGFSGANVLTF	TGTGCCAGCAAACAGGGTTTCTCTGGGGCCAACGTCCTGACTTTC
TRBV29-1	TRBJ1-1	NA	NA	CSVLGVKTEAFF	TGCAGCGTTTTGGGGGTAAAGACTGAAGCTTTCTTT
TRBV10-3	TRBJ2-7	TRBD1	NA	CAISRKNRGKEVYEQYF	TGTGCCATCAGTCGAAAAAACAGGGGAAAAGAGGTCTACGAGCAGTACTTC
TRBV27	TRBJ1-1	NA	NA	CASSRGTEAFF	TGTGCCAGCTCCAGGGGCACTGAAGCTTTCTTT
TRBV4-3	TRBJ2-3	TRBD2	NA	CASSQDTSGGAAGFDTQYF	TGCGCCAGCAGCCAAGATACTAGCGGGGGCGCGGCGGGTTTTGATACGCAGTATTTT
TRBV27	TRBJ2-1	TRBD2	NA	CASSLAKSGGRNEQFF	TGTGCCAGCAGTTTAGCGAAAAGCGGGGGACGCAATGAGCAGTTCTTC
TRBV7-3	TRBJ1-2	NA	NA	CASSLVPGSIYGYTF	TGTGCCAGCAGCTTAGTCCCCGGGAGCATCTATGGCTACACCTTC
TRBV24-1	TRBJ1-5	NA	NA	CATGPIRSRGNSNQPQHF	TGTGCCACCGGCCCCATCCGTAGTAGGGGAAATAGCAATCAGCCCCAGCATTTT
TRBV6-6	TRBJ2-7	TRBD2	NA	CASRIAGGTYEQYF	TGTGCCAGCAGGATAGCGGGGGGGACCTACGAGCAGTACTTC
TRBV29-1	TRBJ2-3	NA	NA	CSGHEGGGTDTQYF	TGCAGCGGCCATGAGGGAGGAGGCACAGATACGCAGTATTTT
TRBV4-1	TRBJ2-1	NA	once	CASSQGGWGQEQFF	TGCGCCAGCAGCCAAGGGGGGTGGGGGCAAGAGCAGTTCTTC
TRBV3-1/TRBV3-2	TRBJ2-7	NA	NA	CASTLRGNEQYF	TGTGCCAGCACCCTCAGGGGAAACGAGCAGTACTTC
TRBV12-3/TRBV12-4	TRBJ2-5	NA	once	CASSLGRQETQYF	TGTGCCAGCAGTTTAGGTAGACAAGAGACCCAGTACTTC
TRBV7-2	TRBJ2-7	NA	NA	CASSGPSYEQYF	TGTGCCAGCAGTGGGCCCTCCTACGAGCAGTACTTC
TRBV7-6	TRBJ2-6	TRBD2	NA	CASSLAGGSSGANVLTF	TGTGCCAGCAGCTTAGCGGGAGGGTCCTCTGGGGCCAACGTCCTGACTTTC
TRBV12-3/TRBV12-4	TRBJ1-5	NA	NA	CASSSGPRQPQHF	TGTGCCAGCAGTTCAGGACCCCGGCAGCCCCAGCATTTT
TRBV7-9	TRBJ2-5	TRBD1	NA	CASSSRPGTGEGETQYF	TGTGCCAGCAGCTCCCGCCCCGGGACAGGGGAAGGAGAGACCCAGTACTTC
TRBV27	TRBJ1-5	TRBD1	NA	CATGTGGIQPQHF	TGTGCCACCGGGACAGGGGGCATCCAGCCCCAGCATTTT
TRBV6-5	TRBJ2-5	TRBD2	once	CASTGSGEETQYF	TGTGCCAGCACTGGGAGCGGGGAGGAGACCCAGTACTTC
TRBV29-1	TRBJ1-1	NA	NA	CSAVPSEAFF	TGCAGCGCTGTCCCCTCTGAAGCTTTCTTT
TRBV6-6	TRBJ2-1	TRBD1	once	CASSQFASGQGAGEQFF	TGTGCCAGCAGTCAATTTGCTTCCGGACAGGGGGCAGGGGAGCAGTTCTTC
TRBV6-5	TRBJ1-3	NA	NA	CASRGQIGTIYF	TGTGCCAGCAGAGGACAGATCGGCACCATATATTTT
TRBV4-3	TRBJ2-7	NA	NA	CASSLRGRGSYEQYF	TGCGCCAGCAGCCTCCGGGGCAGGGGCTCCTACGAGCAGTACTTC
TRBV18	TRBJ2-7	NA	NA	CASSPDRGMGVYEQYF	TGTGCCAGCTCACCGGATCGGGGTATGGGAGTCTACGAGCAGTACTTC
TRBV19	TRBJ1-1	NA	NA	CASSIVGAVGEAFF	TGTGCCAGTAGTATCGTGGGGGCCGTCGGTGAAGCTTTCTTT
TRBV7-2	TRBJ1-1	NA	NA	CASSPITEAFF	TGTGCCAGCAGCCCGATCACTGAAGCTTTCTTT
TRBV5-1	TRBJ2-1	NA	NA	CASNSGLYEQFF	TGCGCCAGCAACTCCGGCCTTTATGAGCAGTTCTTC
TRBV14	TRBJ1-1	NA	NA	CASSVTYRDTEAFF	TGTGCCAGCAGCGTAACTTATAGGGACACTGAAGCTTTCTTT
TRBV25-1	TRBJ1-2	TRBD1	few	CASSDSTGPYGYTF	TGTGCCAGCAGTGACTCGACAGGGCCCTATGGCTACACCTTC
TRBV27	TRBJ1-5	NA	NA	CASSLVSGEPQHF	TGTGCCAGCAGTTTAGTCAGTGGAGAGCCCCAGCATTTT
TRBV5-1	TRBJ1-2	NA	NA	CASSPDGPNYGYTF	TGCGCCAGCAGCCCCGATGGGCCGAACTATGGCTACACCTTC
TRBV2	TRBJ2-7	NA	NA	CASSERTALGYEQYF	TGTGCCAGCAGTGAGAGGACGGCCTTGGGCTACGAGCAGTACTTC
TRBV5-1	TRBJ2-5	NA	NA	CASGLTPGVGETQYF	TGCGCCAGCGGTTTAACGCCAGGGGTTGGGGAGACCCAGTACTTC
TRBV28	TRBJ1-1	NA	NA	CASRGRGWDTEAFF	TGTGCCAGCAGGGGTCGGGGATGGGACACTGAAGCTTTCTTT
TRBV2	TRBJ2-5	NA	NA	CASNWVQETQYF	TGTGCCAGCAACTGGGTGCAAGAGACCCAGTACTTC